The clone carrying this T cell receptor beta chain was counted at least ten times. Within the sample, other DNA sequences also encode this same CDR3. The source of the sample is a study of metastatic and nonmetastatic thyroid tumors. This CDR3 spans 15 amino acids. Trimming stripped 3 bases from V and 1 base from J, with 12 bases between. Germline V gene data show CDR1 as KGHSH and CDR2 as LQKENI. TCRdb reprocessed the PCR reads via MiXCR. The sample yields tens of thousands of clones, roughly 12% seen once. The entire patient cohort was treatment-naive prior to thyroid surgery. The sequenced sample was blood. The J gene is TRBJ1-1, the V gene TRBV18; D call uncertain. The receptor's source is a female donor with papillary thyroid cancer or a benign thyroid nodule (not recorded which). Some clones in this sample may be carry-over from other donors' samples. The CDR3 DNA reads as TGTGCCAGCTCACCGGTGGGTACGCCGAACACTGAAGCTTTCTTT. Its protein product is CASSPVGTPNTEAFF.